Sequencing of this T cell receptor (beta chain) was carried out in a study of CD8 T cells in Susac syndrome. It was with random hexamers that roughly 0.5 to 1 ug RNA was reverse transcribed. An immunoSEQ multiplex PCR generated amplified TCR beta CDR3 products spanning 54 Vbeta and 13 Jbeta. TCRdb reprocessed the immunoSEQ multiplex PCR reads with MiXCR, giving one entry per CDR3 protein. Seen here are 15,000 to 20,000 distinct CDR3 sequences, around 96% observed once, and the top ten hold around 0.21%. The germline gives CDR1 LNHDA, CDR2 SQIVND (reference sequence). The CDR3 extends over 16 amino acids. Trimming at V came to 7 bases and at J to 4 bases, leaving 13 bases not matched to a gene. Controls matched for age and sex were healthy donors. Negative isolation yielded CD8+ and CD4+ T cells; FACS enriched TEMRA cells.

The receptor comes from a human donor in good health. Sequencing was done on a sample of CD8+ T cells from PBMCs. V usage is TRBV19 and J usage is TRBJ1-2; TRBD1 agrees at 9 bases. This CDR3 reads CASTYNPGQGVYGYTF. In nucleotides, the CDR3 is TGTGCCAGTACGTACAACCCGGGACAGGGCGTCTATGGCTACACCTTC.